The 14 T cell receptor beta chains below come from one sample, sequenced in a study of T cells in Graves' hyperthyroidism and ophthalmopathy. The CDR3 regions of TCR beta were amplified from RNA transcripts. HTBI primers were employed in a first-round RT-PCR of the TCR CDR3. MiXCR, applied by TCRdb to the multiplex PCR reads, yields one record per CDR3 protein. The table has more than 300,000 distinct CDR3 sequences, around 18% seen once. The material sequenced was blood. The origin of the receptors is a man younger than 35 with Graves' ophthalmopathy.

This clonotype was seen many times. V and J are TRBV20-1 and TRBJ2-2; perhaps D is TRBD1 or TRBD2 (5 bases each). The germline V and J ends were trimmed by 6 bases and 0 bases, with 14 bases remaining between them. The CDR3 has 15 amino acids. Germline assignment: CDR1 DFQATT and CDR2 SNEGSKA (reference sequence). The CDR3: CSAGRGPANTGELFF. Here the CDR3 DNA reads TGCAGTGCGGGCCGGGGCCCCGCGAACACCGGGGAGCTGTTTTTT.

This clonotype is a singleton in its sample. The chain has TRBV12-3 or TRBV12-4 and TRBJ2-7, with no clear D. Trimming removed 3 bases from V and 7 bases from J, with 10 bases in between. The CDR3 has 12 amino acids. CDR3: CASSFRVGEQYF. In nucleotides, the CDR3 is TGTGCCAGCAGTTTTAGGGTGGGGGAGCAGTACTTC.

J is TRBJ1-2 and V is TRBV27; unclear D gene. Trimming stripped 3 bases from V and 8 bases from J, with 13 bases between. CDR3 length: 13 residues. Germline CDR1 and CDR2: MNHEY and SMNVEV (reference sequence). The CDR3 nucleotides are TGTGCCAGCAGTTTGTCCGGGGTGCTGGGCTACACCTTC. This sequence encodes CASSLSGVLGYTF.

This clonotype was seen ten or more times. This chain connects TRBV2 to TRBJ1-4; D is uncertain. The germline CDR1 and CDR2 sequences are SNHLY and FYNNEI. There are 14 residues in the CDR3. Deletions cut 8 bases from V and 5 bases from J, with 15 bases between. The DNA for the CDR3 is TGTGCCAGCGGGAGGAGGGCTCAGAATGAAAAACTGTTTTTT. Protein: CASGRRAQNEKLFF.

This clonotype came up many times. The chain carries TRBV6-1 and TRBJ2-5; 7 positions agree with TRBD2. The V gene's germline CDR1 is MNHNS and CDR2 SASEGT. The CDR3 contains 14 residues. V trimming: 2 bases; J trimming: 3 bases; junction bases outside the gene matches: 3. The CDR3 DNA reads TGTGCCAGCAGTGAATGGCTAGCGGAAGAGACCCAGTACTTC. It encodes CASSEWLAEETQYF.

The chain combines TRBV6-6 with TRBJ2-7; perhaps TRBD1 as D (6 bases). Deletions cut 2 bases from V and 0 bases from J, with 8 bases between. The CDR3 loop spans 14 amino acids. The germline CDR1 and CDR2 sequences are MNHNY and SVGAGI (reference sequence). The CDR3 here is CASSYQDSSYEQYF. CDR3 DNA: TGTGCCAGCAGTTACCAGGACAGCTCCTACGAGCAGTACTTC.

This clonotype was seen only a few times. The rearrangement uses TRBV5-1 and TRBJ2-7; D remains ambiguous. The CDR3 is made up of 13 amino acids. Germline V gene sequence: CDR1 SGHRS, CDR2 YFSETQ. The V end lost 7 bases, the J end lost 4 bases, and 15 bases lay between the germline ends. CDR3: CASSVQMGYEQYF. CDR3 in DNA: TGCGCCAGCTCGGTCCAGATGGGGTACGAGCAGTACTTC.

The genes are TRBV11-2 and TRBJ2-1, with D uncertain. V was cut by 1 base and J by 7 bases, with 11 bases left in between. Per the germline V gene, CDR1 is SGHAT and CDR2 is FQNNGV. The CDR3 contains 14 residues. In DNA form, the CDR3 reads TGTGCCAGCAGCTTAGTCCAGGCCCCGAATGAGCAGTTCTTC. Residues: CASSLVQAPNEQFF.

This chain joins TRBV9 and TRBJ1-1; D ambiguous. The CDR3 is 15 residues long. The V gene lost 0 bases and the J gene lost 1 base, with 10 bases spanning the gap. Germline CDR1 reads SGDLS; CDR2 reads YYNGEE. CDR3: CASSVVVGGNTEAFF. The CDR3 DNA is TGTGCCAGCAGCGTAGTAGTGGGAGGGAACACTGAAGCTTTCTTT.

This clonotype was seen only a few times. The chain uses TRBV4-1 and TRBJ1-1; unclear D gene. The germline V gene encodes CDR1 MGHRA and CDR2 YSYEKL. The CDR3 is made up of 18 amino acids. V was shortened by 0 bases and J by 1 base, with 18 bases between the two germline ends. The CDR3 nucleotides are TGCGCCAGCAGCCAAGAGGGCGGGTGGGCTGCAGGGAACACTGAAGCTTTCTTT. Encoded protein: CASSQEGGWAAGNTEAFF.

There are a few counts of this clonotype. The V gene is TRBV6-4, the J gene TRBJ2-2, with unresolved D. Trimming stripped 0 bases from V and 2 bases from J, with 4 bases between. The CDR3 extends over 14 amino acids. CDR1 and CDR2 from the germline V gene are MRHNA and SNTAGT. The CDR3 loop reads CASSDSDNTGELFF. The CDR3 DNA follows: TGTGCCAGCAGTGACTCGGACAACACCGGGGAGCTGTTTTTT.

This chain joins TRBV7-9 and TRBJ2-2; TRBD1 is a possible D gene (5 bases). The CDR3 length is 15 residues. Germline CDR1 is SEHNR and CDR2 is FQNEAQ (reference sequence). Trimming took off 6 bases at V and 6 bases at J, with 17 bases between the two ends. Here the CDR3 DNA reads TGTGCCAGCAGTCGAAGCCAGGGTGGGGCCGGGGAGCTGTTTTTT. Protein product: CASSRSQGGAGELFF.

The chain uses TRBV5-5 and TRBJ1-5; TRBD1 aligns across 9 bases. The CDR3 consists of 17 residues. CDR1 is SGHKS, CDR2 YYEKEE, per germline (reference sequence). Unmatched junction bases numbered 9, after V lost 5 bases and J lost 0 bases. CDR3 DNA: TGTGCCAGCAGGCCCGGGACAGGGACCCTTAGCAATCAGCCCCAGCATTTT. This encodes CASRPGTGTLSNQPQHF. The entire variable domain, with the rest obtained from reference TRBV5-5 and TRBJ1-5, is as follows: DAGVTQSPTHLIKTRGQQVTLRCSPISGHKSVSWYQQVLGQGPQFIFQYYEKEERGRGNFPDRFSARQFPNYSSELNVNALLLGDSALYLCASRPGTGTLSNQPQHFGDGTRLSIL.

This clonotype was detected a few times. The chain joins TRBV7-9 to TRBJ1-4, with 9 bases lining up with TRBD1. The ends lost 7 bases at V and 7 bases at J; junction bases unmatched: 10. From germline, CDR1 is SEHNR and CDR2 FQNEAQ (reference sequence). This CDR3 is built from 15 residues. The CDR3 spells CASTQTGQGTEKLFF. The CDR3 nucleotides read TGTGCCAGCACCCAAACGGGACAGGGAACTGAAAAACTGTTTTTT.